The text below deals with one TCR beta chain. This entry comes from a study of blood T cell repertoires in COVID-19. Germline values: CDR1 MNHEY, CDR2 SVGAGI. The V gene lost 0 bases and the J gene lost 7 bases, with 17 bases spanning the gap. The CDR3 consists of 16 residues. TCRdb's copy holds only in-frame clones and misses some; the assay was immunoSEQ multiplex PCR. The table has about 85,000 clones, 88% seen once. The specimen sequenced was peripheral blood. This clonotype originated in a woman of 80 years or more with acute or convalescent COVID-19. The V call is TRBV6-5, the J call TRBJ2-3; D may be TRBD2 (5 bases). Here the CDR3 reads CASSYSSAPGLHTQYF. The CDR3 DNA reads as TGTGCCAGCAGTTACTCTTCGGCCCCGGGGTTACATACGCAGTATTTT.